The source of this TCR beta chain is a study of cytomegalovirus exposure and HLA in healthy donors. For the study at large: Out of fewer than 500 genotyped donors, about 84% belonged to the Caucasian-associated ancestry cluster. Whole-study findings and limits: In a later analysis, TCR beta V- and J-gene trimming was associated with a missense DCLRE1C variant.

The germline gives CDR1 LGHNA, CDR2 YSLEER. The CDR3 is 13 residues long. The PCR had 60 Vbeta and 13 Jbeta primers. Repertoires were generated with immunoSEQ multiplex PCR, while TCRdb's copy carries only in-frame clones and drops some. The repertoire includes 83,000 or so clones, about 85% of them detected once, and roughly 14% sits in the top ten. With respect to this clone: What it binds is unknown. The junction does not match germline at one end; this may be a read error.

Healthy individuals who donated bone marrow served as the donors. The clonotype comes from a woman aged 40 to 50 in good health and CMV-seropositive. The chain is built from TRBV4-3 and TRBJ2-4; possibly TRBD1 for D (7 bases). Sequencing was carried out using PBMCs. CDR3 nucleotide sequence: TGCGCCAGCAGCCAAGATCAGGGGGGACCGAGGGACTTC. Amino acids: CASSQDQGGPRDF.